This T cell receptor beta chain was retrieved from a study of early T cells in non-severe SARS-CoV-2 infection (dated by TCRdb to the early 2020s). Looking at the study overall: TCR sequencing used bulk RNA from unsorted whole blood, so alpha and beta chains could not be paired. Overall study results and their limits: VDJdb matching was skewed toward anti-spike CD8 responses and likely underestimated virus-specific expansions by missing private and CD4 specificities.

Comments on this clonotype: Its antigen remains undetermined. No base qualities exist here, and no much larger clone lies one base off it.

Set within a cohort of healthcare workers in London, UK, this nested case-control study involved weekly PCR testing of nasopharyngeal swabs along with blood sampling. Between 23 and 31 March 2020, the week of the UK lockdown, healthcare workers were enrolled and then followed up weekly for as long as 16 weeks. The library was made by 5' RACE. Sequenced on a NextSeq 500. To correct for sequencing error and PCR bias, the TCR library protocol tagged individual cDNA molecules with unique molecular identifiers. Both TCR alpha and beta chains were sequenced, and tight co-correlation was observed between alpha and beta sequence abundances in each sample. In the source study's methods: Decombinator V4 was used to annotate the V gene, J gene and CDR3 of the TCR sequences. TCRs were defined as expanded if a significant change between any two time points was detected under a Poisson model with p below 0.0001. Abundances of TCRs were expressed as counts per million after normalisation to the total number of TCRs sequenced in each sample. MAIT TCRs were defined by TRAV1-2 paired with TRAJ12, TRAJ20 or TRAJ33, and iNKT TCRs by TRAV10 paired with TRAJ18. VDJdb, accessed on 1 November 2021, was searched for TCRs annotated for CMV, EBV and SARS-CoV-2, and TCRs annotated for more than one antigen were excluded. Clones were called with MiXCR by TCRdb after fastp trimmed the public reads at Q25, and only in-frame beta chains were retained. Rows are combined by CDR3 protein, so each entry shows the most common genes and DNA. Here the V and J calls rest on TCRdb's processing, not on the authors' analysis. For this sample there are tens of thousands of distinct CDR3 sequences; about 12% appear just once. Nearly 4.5% of the sample is in the top ten clones.

Spanning cysteine to phenylalanine, the CDR3 consists of 16 amino acids. Only CDR3 DNA is held: 48 bases, read in frame from base 1. V and J lose 4 bases and 0 bases, and a span of 14 bases separates them. As encoded in the germline V gene, CDR1 is ENHRY while CDR2 is SYGVKD. The V gene is TRBV10-3 and the J gene is TRBJ2-3; a weak D assignment points to TRBD2 (5 bases agree). Material: whole blood, obtained at baseline. The sequence was collected from an adult who was a healthcare worker with PCR-confirmed SARS-CoV-2 infection or an uninfected control (not recorded which). The CDR3 protein sequence reads: CAISGLDFSSTDTQYF. DNA sequence: TGTGCCATCAGTGGTCTGGACTTCTCTAGCACAGATACGCAGTATTTT.